The clone carrying this TCR beta chain was recorded many times. Its antigen remains unidentified. TCRdb reprocessed the RACE reads with MiXCR, giving one entry per CDR3 protein. The sample shows 75,000 to 95,000 distinct CDR3 sequences, about 11% of them seen only once. The time point was: patch test 1, 2 weeks after DPC sensitization. Treatment denoted: therapeutic diphenylcyclopropenone sensitization with weekly scalp DPC. The V and J ends lost 5 bases and 13 bases respectively, with 15 bases between them. This CDR3 is 12 amino acids long. Germline V gene lookup returns CDR1 MNHEY and CDR2 SVGEGT. The data derive from a study of human T cells and chemical hapten exposure. In the study overall: Minor volume differences among pooled libraries chiefly drove per-sample TCR yield variation. Notes on the study in general: Expanded TCRs clustered into significantly more large CDR3 similarity groups than controls, the analysis revealed. Each of the donors had alopecia, so their immune responses may not resemble those of healthy people.

The TCR originated in a woman aged 60-75 years with alopecia areata. Some clones in this sample may be carry-over from other donors' samples. Sequences were derived from whole blood, sampled in connection with sensitization to the hapten diphenylcyclopropenone (DPC). The rearrangement links TRBV6-2 or TRBV6-3 to TRBJ2-1, with D hard to call. The CDR3 is CASSPTPGNQFF. Here the CDR3 DNA reads TGTGCCAGCAGTCCCACGCCCGGAAACCAGTTCTTC.